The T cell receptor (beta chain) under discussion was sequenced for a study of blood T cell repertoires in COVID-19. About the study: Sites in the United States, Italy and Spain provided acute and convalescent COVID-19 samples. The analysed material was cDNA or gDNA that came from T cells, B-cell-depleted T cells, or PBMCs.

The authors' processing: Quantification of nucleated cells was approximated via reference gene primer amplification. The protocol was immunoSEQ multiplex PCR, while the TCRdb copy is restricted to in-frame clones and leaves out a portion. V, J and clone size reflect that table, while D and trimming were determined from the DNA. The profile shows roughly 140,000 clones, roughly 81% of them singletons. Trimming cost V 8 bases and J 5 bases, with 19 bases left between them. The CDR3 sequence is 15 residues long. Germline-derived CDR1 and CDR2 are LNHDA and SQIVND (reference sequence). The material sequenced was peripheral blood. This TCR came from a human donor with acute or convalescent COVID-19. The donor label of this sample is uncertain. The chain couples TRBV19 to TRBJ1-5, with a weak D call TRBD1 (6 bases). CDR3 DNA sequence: TGTGCCAGTCTCCCCGTCGGGGGGGCGCATCAGCCCCAGCATTTT. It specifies CASLPVGGAHQPQHF.